This T cell receptor (beta chain) was identified in a study of cytomegalovirus exposure and HLA in healthy donors. This table comes from immunoSEQ multiplex PCR, and its TCRdb copy is limited to in-frame clones, with some not included. The table records 250,000 to 300,000 clones, about 86% of them present only once. CDR3 length: 14 residues. V lost 4 bases, J lost 5 bases, and 5 bases stayed unmatched. Germline loops: CDR1 SGHDN, CDR2 FVKESK. The source of this sequence is a woman younger than 30 in good health and CMV-seronegative. The sample consisted of PBMCs. This chain links TRBV14 with TRBJ1-1; 9 bases line up with TRBD1. The CDR3 loop is CASSRTGTGTEAFF. The CDR3 region has the DNA TGTGCCAGCAGCCGTACCGGGACAGGGACTGAAGCTTTCTTT.